The rows below give T cell receptor beta chains drawn from one sample of a study of blood T cell repertoires in COVID-19. Repertoires were generated with immunoSEQ multiplex PCR, while TCRdb's copy carries only in-frame clones and drops some. Among about 260,000 clones listed, about 91% were seen once. Specimen: peripheral blood. The receptors stem from a person between 18 and 30 years old with COVID-19, enrolled during active disease. The CDR3 runs from the conserved cysteine through the conserved F or W. The D gene is left open where the match is weak. Where a row states a size, it is once, few, many or the class of an expanded clone; other rows omit it.

D,size,V,J,DNA,CDR3
-,-,TRBV7-2,TRBJ1-2,TGTGCCAGCAGCTTAGGGCAGGGCTATGGCTACACCTTC,CASSLGQGYGYTF
-,-,TRBV2,TRBJ1-5,TGTGCCAGCTGTGTTGGGGCGGGGTCTTATAGCAATCAGCCCCAGCATTTT,CASCVGAGSYSNQPQHF
-,-,TRBV28,TRBJ2-7,TGTGCCAGCTCCCTGCCGGGTCGAACCTACGAGCAGTACTTC,CASSLPGRTYEQYF
-,-,TRBV5-1,TRBJ1-1,TGCGCCAGCAGCTTAGGGGACTCGGAAGCTTTCTTT,CASSLGDSEAFF
-,-,TRBV2,TRBJ2-1,TGTGCCAGCAGTGGTTTACCACCGGGATACTCCTACAATGAGCAGTTCTTC,CASSGLPPGYSYNEQFF
-,-,TRBV9,TRBJ2-2,TGTGCCAGCAGCGTATTTCAGGTTATCGGCACCGGGGAGCTGTTTTTT,CASSVFQVIGTGELFF
-,-,TRBV11-2,TRBJ2-2,TGTGCCAGCAGACCACCCTCAGGGAAACGTACGAACACCGGGGAGCTGTTTTTT,CASRPPSGKRTNTGELFF
TRBD1,-,TRBV7-9,TRBJ2-7,TGTGCCAGCAGTCTAGCCGGACAGGGTTATTACGAGCAGTACTTC,CASSLAGQGYYEQYF
-,-,TRBV19,TRBJ1-2,TGTGCCAGTAGTATTACAGGGTCCAACTATGGCTACACCTTC,CASSITGSNYGYTF
-,-,TRBV21-1,TRBJ2-7,TGTGCCAGCAGCAAACTGGGACAGGGGGCATCCTACGAGCAGTACTTC,CASSKLGQGASYEQYF
TRBD2,-,TRBV4-1,TRBJ2-5,TGCGCCAGCAGCCCCCTCGGGCCCATCGGGGGGGAGACCCAGTACTTC,CASSPLGPIGGETQYF
-,-,TRBV18,TRBJ2-5,TGTGCCAGCTCACCTACTAGCTGGTACCAAGAGACCCAGTACTTC,CASSPTSWYQETQYF
-,-,TRBV9,TRBJ2-3,TGTGCCAGCAGCGCATCGGGGTCTACCCCGAATACGCAGTATTTT,CASSASGSTPNTQYF
TRBD2,-,TRBV7-2,TRBJ2-3,TGTGCCAGCAGCTCACTAGCGATCACAGATACGCAGTATTTT,CASSSLAITDTQYF
TRBD1,-,TRBV19,TRBJ2-7,TGTGCCAGTAGTATATCTCCGGGACAGGGGGCCCCCTACGAGCAGTACTTC,CASSISPGQGAPYEQYF
-,-,TRBV7-3,TRBJ2-7,TGTGCCAGCAGCCCCGGCGGGTCCACCTACGAGCAGTACTTC,CASSPGGSTYEQYF
-,-,TRBV7-6,TRBJ2-1,TGTGCCAGCAGCCCCTTAGTTGAGGACTACAATGAGCAGTTCTTC,CASSPLVEDYNEQFF
-,-,TRBV19,TRBJ2-3,TGTGCCAGTGCCTATAGCGGATCTAGCACAGATACGCAGTATTTT,CASAYSGSSTDTQYF
-,once,TRBV11-2,TRBJ1-1,TGTGCCAGCAGCTTAGTAGGGGCAAGTAGCACTGAAGCTTTCTTT,CASSLVGASSTEAFF
TRBD2,-,TRBV25-1,TRBJ2-7,TGTGCCAGCAGTTTGGTAGCGGGTGCCTACGAGCAGTACTTC,CASSLVAGAYEQYF